The rows below give T cell receptor beta chains drawn from one sample of a study of preoperative IRX-2 immunotherapy in early breast cancer. Sequenced by immunoSEQ multiplex PCR; TCRdb stores in-frame clones only, minus some. Seen here are over 60,000 clones, roughly 94% observed once, and the top ten hold around 1.7%. The sample was gathered from a patient treated with IRX-2 immunotherapy. The receptors derive from a human donor with breast cancer. Both conserved end residues are part of each CDR3. A D gene is named only where the DNA matches it firmly. Clone size is given for some rows only: seen once, a few or many times, or a class if the clone is expanded.

J gene | V gene | CDR3 length | D gene | clone size | CDR3 protein | CDR3 DNA
TRBJ2-5 | TRBV11-1 | 13 | TRBD1 | - | CASSFTGEETQYF | TGTGCCAGCAGCTTCACAGGGGAAGAGACCCAGTACTTC
TRBJ1-1 | TRBV5-1 | 14 | - | - | CASSVGVWDTEAFF | TGCGCCAGCAGCGTGGGGGTTTGGGACACTGAAGCTTTCTTT
TRBJ2-7 | TRBV19 | 14 | - | - | CASSFQAGSYEQYF | TGTGCCAGTAGTTTCCAAGCGGGCTCCTACGAGCAGTACTTC
TRBJ2-7 | TRBV7-9 | 16 | TRBD2 | - | CASSLSTSGVSYEQYF | TGTGCCAGCAGCTTATCTACTAGCGGGGTCTCCTACGAGCAGTACTTC
TRBJ2-2 | TRBV5-4 | 15 | - | few | CASSRQPKNTGELFF | TGTGCCAGCAGCCGACAGCCCAAGAACACCGGGGAGCTGTTTTTT
TRBJ1-6 | TRBV30 | 14 | - | - | CAWSVPRVHSPLHF | TGTGCCTGGAGTGTACCGAGGGTTCATTCACCCCTCCACTTT
TRBJ2-3 | TRBV4-2 | 16 | - | - | CASSQEANREGDTQYF | TGTGCCAGCAGCCAAGAAGCTAACAGGGAGGGGGATACGCAGTATTTT
TRBJ2-1 | TRBV7-2 | 13 | TRBD1 | - | CASSQTPGQGLVF | TGTGCCAGCAGCCAAACGCCGGGACAGGGGTTGGTCTTC
TRBJ2-6 | TRBV7-3 | 15 | - | - | CASSLRGSGANVLTF | TGTGCCAGCAGCTTAAGAGGATCTGGGGCCAACGTCCTGACTTTC
TRBJ1-2 | TRBV18 | 13 | - | - | CASSPKTGSGYTF | TGTGCCAGCTCACCAAAGACAGGTTCAGGCTACACCTTC
TRBJ2-1 | TRBV5-1 | 15 | - | - | CASSLANPGGDEQFF | TGCGCCAGCAGCTTGGCCAACCCCGGTGGGGATGAGCAGTTCTTC
TRBJ1-2 | TRBV7-9 | 14 | - | - | CASSLALGDYGYTF | TGTGCCAGCAGCTTAGCCCTGGGAGACTATGGCTACACCTTC
TRBJ2-5 | TRBV19 | 13 | - | - | CASSIARGETQYF | TGTGCCAGTAGTATAGCCAGGGGAGAGACCCAGTACTTC
TRBJ1-4 | TRBV10-3 | 14 | - | - | CAISETGTNEKLFF | TGTGCCATCAGTGAGACAGGGACTAATGAAAAACTGTTTTTT
TRBJ1-2 | TRBV19 | 11 | - | - | CASGKIGTLLF | TGTGCCAGTGGAAAGATAGGGACTTTACTATTC
TRBJ2-7 | TRBV7-9 | 12 | TRBD1 | - | CASSQGVYEQYF | TGTGCCAGCAGCCAGGGGGTTTACGAGCAGTACTTC
TRBJ2-5 | TRBV28 | 14 | - | - | CASSPPVHQETQYF | TGTGCCAGCAGTCCCCCCGTGCACCAAGAGACCCAGTACTTC
TRBJ2-7 | TRBV5-4 | 14 | - | - | CASSLLGHYYEQYF | TGTGCCAGCAGCTTGTTAGGACACTATTACGAGCAGTACTTC
TRBJ2-7 | TRBV18 | 14 | TRBD1 | - | CASSPGTERGEQYF | TGTGCCAGCTCACCCGGGACAGAGAGGGGCGAGCAGTACTTC
TRBJ2-2 | TRBV18 | 17 | TRBD2 | - | CASSPASGLANTGELFF | TGTGCCAGCTCACCCGCTTCCGGACTAGCTAACACCGGGGAGCTGTTTTTT
TRBJ2-1 | TRBV7-7 | 15 | - | - | CASSRDGTTYNEQFF | TGTGCCAGCAGCAGGGACGGGACCACCTACAATGAGCAGTTCTTC
TRBJ2-7 | TRBV11-2 | 14 | TRBD2 | - | CASSTGLAGAKQYF | TGTGCCAGCAGCACGGGACTAGCGGGAGCCAAGCAGTACTTC
TRBJ1-2 | TRBV6-5 | 11 | - | - | CASTRAGGYTF | TGTGCCAGCACGAGGGCGGGAGGCTACACCTTC
TRBJ1-3 | TRBV9 | 16 | - | - | CASSPRRADSGNTIYF | TGTGCCAGCAGCCCACGACGGGCGGACTCTGGAAACACCATATATTTT
TRBJ2-3 | TRBV7-3 | 12 | - | - | CASSLNGGTQYF | TGTGCCAGCAGCTTAAATGGGGGTACGCAGTATTTT
TRBJ1-5 | TRBV19 | 13 | TRBD1 | - | CATAGQGHQPQHF | TGTGCCACCGCAGGACAGGGCCATCAGCCCCAGCATTTT
TRBJ1-4 | TRBV4-3 | 16 | TRBD1 | - | CASSQVIDRGSEKLFF | TGCGCCAGCAGCCAAGTCATTGACAGGGGATCTGAAAAACTGTTTTTT
TRBJ2-7 | TRBV27 | 14 | - | - | CASSYAAAYDEQYF | TGTGCCAGCAGTTATGCCGCGGCCTACGACGAGCAGTACTTC
TRBJ1-6 | TRBV5-1 | 17 | - | - | CASSLRGRSTGRSPLHF | TGCGCCAGCAGCCTCCGAGGGAGGTCCACCGGTAGATCACCCCTCCACTTT
TRBJ2-5 | TRBV28 | 11 | - | - | CASTQQETQYF | TGTGCCAGCACGCAGCAAGAGACCCAGTACTTC
TRBJ2-1 | TRBV5-1 | 15 | TRBD2 | - | CASSPGLGTYNEQFF | TGCGCCAGCAGCCCCGGACTAGGGACCTACAATGAGCAGTTCTTC
TRBJ2-2 | TRBV7-2 | 19 | - | - | CASSFEVGVKPQVTGELFF | TGTGCCAGCAGCTTCGAGGTGGGGGTAAAGCCACAAGTAACCGGGGAGCTGTTTTTT
TRBJ2-7 | TRBV5-4 | 15 | - | - | CASSPGSGSAYEQYF | TGTGCCAGCAGTCCCGGGAGCGGATCGGCCTACGAGCAGTACTTC
TRBJ2-7 | TRBV5-1 | 13 | TRBD1 | - | CASSPGQTYEQYF | TGCGCCAGCAGCCCGGGACAGACCTACGAGCAGTACTTC
TRBJ2-2 | TRBV7-9 | 14 | - | - | CASSLVLITGELFF | TGTGCCAGCAGCTTAGTTCTGATAACCGGGGAGCTGTTTTTT
TRBJ2-5 | TRBV9 | 16 | - | - | CASSPGLGRGRETQYF | TGTGCCAGCAGCCCCGGCCTCGGACGGGGGCGCGAGACCCAGTACTTC
TRBJ2-4 | TRBV28 | 12 | - | - | CASSLRIGVQYF | TGTGCCAGCAGTCTGCGGATAGGAGTTCAGTACTTC
TRBJ1-3 | TRBV21-1 | 17 | - | - | CASSKPAGASSGNTIYF | TGTGCCAGCAGCAAACCAGCGGGAGCAAGCTCTGGAAACACCATATATTTT
TRBJ2-2 | TRBV29-1 | 11 | - | - | CSVGVTGELFF | TGCAGCGTTGGGGTCACCGGGGAGCTGTTTTTT
TRBJ1-6 | TRBV5-1 | 13 | - | - | CASSSGQNSPLHF | TGCGCCAGCAGCTCGGGACAAAATTCACCCCTCCACTTT